These T cell receptor beta chains were read from a single sample in a study of EBV T-cell therapy then PD-1 blockade in nasopharyngeal carcinoma. Their specific antigens are unknown. The protocol was immunoSEQ multiplex PCR, while the TCRdb copy is restricted to in-frame clones and leaves out a portion. This sample has about 22,000 clones, with about 79% found just once. The sample here was CD8+ T cells from blood, taken at day -245 from a patient whose treatment included autologous EBV-specific T cells and nivolumab. The receptor set was obtained from a man between 35 and 55 years old with nasopharyngeal carcinoma. Both conserved end residues are part of each CDR3. A D gene is named only where the DNA matches it firmly. Only part of the rows carry a size: once, few, many, or a class if the clone is expanded.

d_gene: .; j_gene: TRBJ2-5; abundance: .; v_gene: TRBV4-3; CDR3nt: TGCGCCAGCAGCCAAGACGTAGGGTCGGGGGAGACCCAGTACTTC; CDR3aa: CASSQDVGSGETQYF
d_gene: TRBD1; j_gene: TRBJ2-2; abundance: few; v_gene: TRBV5-4; CDR3nt: TGTGCCAGCAGCGACCGGGACAGTACCGGGGAGCTGTTTTTT; CDR3aa: CASSDRDSTGELFF
d_gene: .; j_gene: TRBJ1-1; abundance: .; v_gene: TRBV14; CDR3nt: TGTGCCAGCAGCCCCGGCTTGGGTACGGAAGCTTTCTTT; CDR3aa: CASSPGLGTEAFF
d_gene: .; j_gene: TRBJ2-3; abundance: .; v_gene: TRBV10-2; CDR3nt: TGCGCCAGCGGGTCTATAGCGCTTAGCACAGATACGCAGTATTTT; CDR3aa: CASGSIALSTDTQYF
d_gene: .; j_gene: TRBJ1-2; abundance: .; v_gene: TRBV4-3; CDR3nt: TGCGCCAGCAGTCCAAGAACCAGTTTTGGTTATGGCTACACCTTC; CDR3aa: CASSPRTSFGYGYTF
d_gene: .; j_gene: TRBJ1-1; abundance: .; v_gene: TRBV18; CDR3nt: TGTGCCAGCTCACCAACCCCAAAGGGGGGCACTGAAGCTTTCTTT; CDR3aa: CASSPTPKGGTEAFF
d_gene: .; j_gene: TRBJ2-7; abundance: .; v_gene: TRBV6-5; CDR3nt: TGTGCCAGCAGGGACATTTTCTACGAGCAGTACTTC; CDR3aa: CASRDIFYEQYF
d_gene: TRBD1; j_gene: TRBJ2-3; abundance: .; v_gene: TRBV2; CDR3nt: TGTGCCAGCAGTGAGGCTTTCCTACCGGGACAGGGAGGCCCAGATACGCAGTATTTT; CDR3aa: CASSEAFLPGQGGPDTQYF
d_gene: .; j_gene: TRBJ1-6; abundance: few; v_gene: TRBV20-1; CDR3nt: TGCAGTGCTAGTGACGGGAGCTCCTATAATTCACCCCTCCACTTT; CDR3aa: CSASDGSSYNSPLHF
d_gene: TRBD1; j_gene: TRBJ1-2; abundance: many; v_gene: TRBV7-6; CDR3nt: TGTGCCAGCAGCCCGGACAGGGGGCATGGCTACACCTTC; CDR3aa: CASSPDRGHGYTF
d_gene: .; j_gene: TRBJ1-2; abundance: .; v_gene: TRBV29-1; CDR3nt: TGCTTGAGAGGGGACACCACACTGGGGGGCTACACCTTC; CDR3aa: CLRGDTTLGGYTF
d_gene: TRBD1; j_gene: TRBJ2-3; abundance: .; v_gene: TRBV6-1; CDR3nt: TGTGCCAGCAGTGAAGTTAGGACAGGGATCACAGATACGCAGTATTTT; CDR3aa: CASSEVRTGITDTQYF
d_gene: TRBD1; j_gene: TRBJ2-1; abundance: .; v_gene: TRBV7-8; CDR3nt: TGTGCCAGCAGCCTCAGGGGGTCTAAGTACAATGAGCAGTTCTTC; CDR3aa: CASSLRGSKYNEQFF
d_gene: TRBD1; j_gene: TRBJ2-1; abundance: .; v_gene: TRBV6-5; CDR3nt: TGTGCCAGCAGTTACGTGACAGGGCCGGGCAATGAGCAGTTCTTC; CDR3aa: CASSYVTGPGNEQFF
d_gene: TRBD1; j_gene: TRBJ2-5; abundance: .; v_gene: TRBV7-6; CDR3nt: TGTGCCAGCAGCTTAGTAGACAGGGGCCAAGAGACCCAGTACTTC; CDR3aa: CASSLVDRGQETQYF
d_gene: TRBD1; j_gene: TRBJ1-2; abundance: .; v_gene: TRBV18; CDR3nt: TGTGCCAGCTCACCTCCTACCGGGACAGGGATTGGCTACACCTTC; CDR3aa: CASSPPTGTGIGYTF
d_gene: TRBD2; j_gene: TRBJ2-3; abundance: .; v_gene: TRBV6-6; CDR3nt: TGTGCCAGCAGTTACCTTAGCGGGGGGTTCACAGATACGCAGTATTTT; CDR3aa: CASSYLSGGFTDTQYF
d_gene: .; j_gene: TRBJ2-3; abundance: once; v_gene: TRBV27; CDR3nt: TGTGCCAGCAGTTTATCCAACAGGGCATTATATTTT; CDR3aa: CASSLSNRALYF
d_gene: .; j_gene: TRBJ2-7; abundance: .; v_gene: TRBV4-3; CDR3nt: TGCGCCAGCAGCCAAGGTCTAGCCCCCTACGAGCAGTACTTC; CDR3aa: CASSQGLAPYEQYF
d_gene: .; j_gene: TRBJ1-4; abundance: .; v_gene: TRBV7-9; CDR3nt: TGTGCCAGCAGCTTAGTCGGGGCAACTAATGAAAAACTGTTTTTT; CDR3aa: CASSLVGATNEKLFF
d_gene: TRBD1; j_gene: TRBJ1-2; abundance: .; v_gene: TRBV6-5; CDR3nt: TGTGCCAGCAGTACAACGGGGACAGGGGCGGTTGGCTACACCTTC; CDR3aa: CASSTTGTGAVGYTF
d_gene: .; j_gene: TRBJ2-3; abundance: .; v_gene: TRBV6-4; CDR3nt: TGTGCCAGCAGTGACTCCCAGCAGACAGATACGCAGTATTTT; CDR3aa: CASSDSQQTDTQYF
d_gene: .; j_gene: TRBJ2-7; abundance: once; v_gene: TRBV27; CDR3nt: TGTGCCAGCAGTTTATCGGCCGGGGGCTACGAGCAGTACTTC; CDR3aa: CASSLSAGGYEQYF
d_gene: .; j_gene: TRBJ2-6; abundance: .; v_gene: TRBV6-4; CDR3nt: TGTGCCAGCAGTGCTCTAGCTGGGGCCAACGTCCTGACTTTC; CDR3aa: CASSALAGANVLTF
d_gene: .; j_gene: TRBJ2-2; abundance: .; v_gene: TRBV7-9; CDR3nt: TGTGCCAGCAGCTTAGCGCTCTACACCGGGGAGCTGTTTTTT; CDR3aa: CASSLALYTGELFF
d_gene: .; j_gene: TRBJ1-1; abundance: .; v_gene: TRBV2; CDR3nt: TGTGCCAGCAGCGAGTGGAGGGGACTGACGAACACTGAAGCTTTCTTT; CDR3aa: CASSEWRGLTNTEAFF
d_gene: .; j_gene: TRBJ2-7; abundance: .; v_gene: TRBV2; CDR3nt: TGTGCCAGCACTGGGGGGGCGTACGAGCAGTACTTC; CDR3aa: CASTGGAYEQYF
d_gene: TRBD1; j_gene: TRBJ1-1; abundance: .; v_gene: TRBV3-1/TRBV3-2; CDR3nt: TGTGCCGGACCGACCTTTTGCAGGGGGAGGGGTAACACTGAAGCTTTCTTT; CDR3aa: CAGPTFCRGRGNTEAFF
d_gene: .; j_gene: TRBJ1-1; abundance: .; v_gene: TRBV5-4; CDR3nt: TGTGCCAGCAGCTTATCGCAGACTGAAGCTTTCTTT; CDR3aa: CASSLSQTEAFF
d_gene: .; j_gene: TRBJ1-5; abundance: .; v_gene: TRBV19; CDR3nt: TGTGCCAGTACCACATTGTTCGGGAATAGCAATCAGCCCCAGCATTTT; CDR3aa: CASTTLFGNSNQPQHF
d_gene: .; j_gene: TRBJ2-7; abundance: .; v_gene: TRBV4-3; CDR3nt: TGCGCCAGCAGCCCGGCCTGGGGTGTTGTCCACGAGCAGTACTTC; CDR3aa: CASSPAWGVVHEQYF
d_gene: TRBD2; j_gene: TRBJ2-3; abundance: .; v_gene: TRBV6-4; CDR3nt: TGTGCCAGCAGTGAGGAACTAGCGGGGGGCACAGATACGCAGTATTTT; CDR3aa: CASSEELAGGTDTQYF
d_gene: TRBD1; j_gene: TRBJ2-7; abundance: .; v_gene: TRBV5-1; CDR3nt: TGCGCCAGCAGCTTCAGGGGGCGCGAGGACGAGCAGTACTTC; CDR3aa: CASSFRGREDEQYF
d_gene: .; j_gene: TRBJ2-6; abundance: few; v_gene: TRBV7-9; CDR3nt: TGTGCCTCTTTTACAGGGACAGCCAACGTCCTGACTTTC; CDR3aa: CASFTGTANVLTF
d_gene: TRBD2; j_gene: TRBJ2-3; abundance: few; v_gene: TRBV6-4; CDR3nt: TGTGCCAGCAGTGACTCCCTAGCGGGGGGATCAGGCGCAGATACGCAGTATTTT; CDR3aa: CASSDSLAGGSGADTQYF
d_gene: .; j_gene: TRBJ1-5; abundance: .; v_gene: TRBV6-2/TRBV6-3; CDR3nt: TGTGCCAGCAGTTACGGGGGCGGGTATCAGCCCCAGCATTTT; CDR3aa: CASSYGGGYQPQHF
d_gene: .; j_gene: TRBJ1-2; abundance: .; v_gene: TRBV19; CDR3nt: TGTGCCAGTAGTGCCTATGACGGAATCCTCGGCTACACCTTC; CDR3aa: CASSAYDGILGYTF
d_gene: TRBD1; j_gene: TRBJ2-2; abundance: .; v_gene: TRBV6-4; CDR3nt: TGTGCCAGCAGTGACTACGACAGGGAGAACACCGGGGAGCTGTTTTTT; CDR3aa: CASSDYDRENTGELFF
d_gene: .; j_gene: TRBJ2-7; abundance: .; v_gene: TRBV29-1; CDR3nt: TGCAGCGTTGAAGGGGAGGCGGGGTCGTACTTC; CDR3aa: CSVEGEAGSYF
d_gene: .; j_gene: TRBJ1-1; abundance: .; v_gene: TRBV6-2/TRBV6-3; CDR3nt: TGTGCCAGCAGTGTACAGGGTGTGAACACTGAAGCTTTCTTT; CDR3aa: CASSVQGVNTEAFF
d_gene: TRBD1; j_gene: TRBJ2-2; abundance: .; v_gene: TRBV18; CDR3nt: TGTGCCAGCTCACCTCGGGACAGTTCGACCGGGGAGCTGTTTTTT; CDR3aa: CASSPRDSSTGELFF
d_gene: .; j_gene: TRBJ2-7; abundance: .; v_gene: TRBV5-1; CDR3nt: TGCGCCAGCAGCTTCACGGGCCGAACCGAGCAGTACTTC; CDR3aa: CASSFTGRTEQYF
d_gene: .; j_gene: TRBJ1-1; abundance: few; v_gene: TRBV12-3/TRBV12-4; CDR3nt: TGTGCCAGCAGTACAGGGATCGCTGAAGCTTTCTTT; CDR3aa: CASSTGIAEAFF
d_gene: TRBD1; j_gene: TRBJ1-1; abundance: .; v_gene: TRBV5-4; CDR3nt: TGTGCCAGCACCCCCGGGACAGGCTATACTGAAGCTTTCTTT; CDR3aa: CASTPGTGYTEAFF
d_gene: .; j_gene: TRBJ1-4; abundance: .; v_gene: TRBV9; CDR3nt: TGTGCCAGCAGCGTAGAGCCAGGCCAACTGTTTTTT; CDR3aa: CASSVEPGQLFF
d_gene: .; j_gene: TRBJ2-7; abundance: once; v_gene: TRBV12-3/TRBV12-4; CDR3nt: TGTGCCAGCAGTTTAGGGGGTGAGCAGTACTTC; CDR3aa: CASSLGGEQYF
d_gene: .; j_gene: TRBJ1-1; abundance: few; v_gene: TRBV7-9; CDR3nt: TGTGCCAGCAGCGGGGTAGGAACTGAAGCTTTCTTT; CDR3aa: CASSGVGTEAFF
d_gene: .; j_gene: TRBJ1-2; abundance: .; v_gene: TRBV5-6; CDR3nt: TGTGCCAGCAGCTTTCTCTCAGGGAAAGACTATGGCTACACCTTC; CDR3aa: CASSFLSGKDYGYTF